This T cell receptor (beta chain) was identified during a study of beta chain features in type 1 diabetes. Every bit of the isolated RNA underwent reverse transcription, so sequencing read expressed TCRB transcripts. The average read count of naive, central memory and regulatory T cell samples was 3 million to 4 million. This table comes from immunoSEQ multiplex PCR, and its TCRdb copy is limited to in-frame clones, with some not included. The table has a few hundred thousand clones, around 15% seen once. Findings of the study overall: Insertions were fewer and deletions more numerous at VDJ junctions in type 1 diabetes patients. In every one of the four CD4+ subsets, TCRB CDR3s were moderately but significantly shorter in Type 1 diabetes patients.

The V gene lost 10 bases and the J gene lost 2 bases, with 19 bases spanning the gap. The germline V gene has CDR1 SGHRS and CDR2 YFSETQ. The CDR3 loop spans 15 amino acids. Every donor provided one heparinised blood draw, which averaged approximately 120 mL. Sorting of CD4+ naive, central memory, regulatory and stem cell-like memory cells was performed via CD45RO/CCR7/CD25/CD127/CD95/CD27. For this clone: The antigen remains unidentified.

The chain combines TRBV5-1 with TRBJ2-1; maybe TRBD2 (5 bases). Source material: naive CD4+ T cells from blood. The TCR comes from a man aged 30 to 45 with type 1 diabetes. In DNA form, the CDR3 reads TGCGCCCCCGACTCGAGGGAGTTAACCTACAATGAGCAGTTCTTC. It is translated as CAPDSRELTYNEQFF.